Given below is one TCR beta chain in context. The assay received all extracted DNA from sorted CD8+ subsets. Method: immunoSEQ multiplex PCR; TCRdb's copy keeps in-frame clones and lacks some. Of around 480 clones in the sample, 69% were seen once. The data originate from a study of blood T cell dynamics during melanoma immunotherapy. Described time point: pre-treatment baseline. The CDR3 extends over 14 amino acids. The J gene is TRBJ1-1, the V gene TRBV21-1; TRBD1, as called in the table, went unchecked against the DNA. TRBV21-1 is a documented pseudogene. The sample consisted of central memory CD8+ T cells from blood, taken from a patient treated with checkpoint blockade. The sequence was obtained from a human donor with melanoma. CDR3 sequence (DNA): TGTGCCAGCAGCAAGACTCAGGGTGGAACTGAAGCTTTCTTT. Protein sequence: CASSKTQGGTEAFF.